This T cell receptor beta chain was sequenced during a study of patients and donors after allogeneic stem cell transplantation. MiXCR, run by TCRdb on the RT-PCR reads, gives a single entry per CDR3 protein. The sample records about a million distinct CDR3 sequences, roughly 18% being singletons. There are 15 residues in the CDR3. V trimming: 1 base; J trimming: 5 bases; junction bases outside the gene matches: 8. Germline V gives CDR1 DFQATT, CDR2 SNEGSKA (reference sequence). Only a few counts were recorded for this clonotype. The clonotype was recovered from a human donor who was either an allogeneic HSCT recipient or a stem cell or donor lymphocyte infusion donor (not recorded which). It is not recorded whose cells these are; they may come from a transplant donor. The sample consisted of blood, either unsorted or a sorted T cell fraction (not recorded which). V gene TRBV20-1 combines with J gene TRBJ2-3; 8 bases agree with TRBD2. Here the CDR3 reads CSARVPSGSGDTQYF. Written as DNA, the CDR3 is TGCAGTGCTAGAGTTCCCAGCGGGAGTGGAGATACGCAGTATTTT.